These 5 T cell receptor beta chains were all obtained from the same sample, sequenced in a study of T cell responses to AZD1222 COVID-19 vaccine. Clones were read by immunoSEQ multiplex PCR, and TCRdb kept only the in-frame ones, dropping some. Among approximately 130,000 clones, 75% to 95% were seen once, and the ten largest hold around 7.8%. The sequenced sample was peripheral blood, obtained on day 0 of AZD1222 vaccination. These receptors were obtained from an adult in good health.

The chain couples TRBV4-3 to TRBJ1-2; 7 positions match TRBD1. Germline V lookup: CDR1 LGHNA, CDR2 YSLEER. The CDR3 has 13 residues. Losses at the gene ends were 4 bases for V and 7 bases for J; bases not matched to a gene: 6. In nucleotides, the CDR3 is TGCGCCAGCAGCCCCACAGGGGCTTTTGGCTACACCTTC. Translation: CASSPTGAFGYTF.

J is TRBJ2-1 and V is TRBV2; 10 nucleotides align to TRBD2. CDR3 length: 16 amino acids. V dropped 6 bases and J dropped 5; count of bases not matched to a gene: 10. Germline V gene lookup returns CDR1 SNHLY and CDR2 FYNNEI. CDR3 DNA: TGTGCCAGCAGGCAAACCGGGACTAGCGTCGACAATGAGCAGTTCTTC. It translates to CASRQTGTSVDNEQFF.

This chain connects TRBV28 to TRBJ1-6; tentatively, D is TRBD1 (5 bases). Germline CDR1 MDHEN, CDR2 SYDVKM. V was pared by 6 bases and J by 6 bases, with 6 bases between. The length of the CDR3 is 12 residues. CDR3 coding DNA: TGTGCCAGCAGCGGGGGTAATTCACCCCTCCACTTT. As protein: CASSGGNSPLHF.

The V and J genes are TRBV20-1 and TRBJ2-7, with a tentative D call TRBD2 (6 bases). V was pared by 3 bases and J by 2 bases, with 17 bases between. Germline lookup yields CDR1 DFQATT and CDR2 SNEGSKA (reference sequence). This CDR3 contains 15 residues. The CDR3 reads CSASPIGGGAYEQYF. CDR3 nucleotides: TGCAGTGCTAGTCCCATAGGAGGAGGGGCCTACGAGCAGTACTTC.

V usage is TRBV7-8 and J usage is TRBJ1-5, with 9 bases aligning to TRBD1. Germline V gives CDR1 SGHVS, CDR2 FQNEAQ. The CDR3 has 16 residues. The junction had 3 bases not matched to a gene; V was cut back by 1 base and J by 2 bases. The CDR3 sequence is CASSLGQGGGNQPQHF. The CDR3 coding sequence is TGTGCCAGCAGCTTAGGACAGGGGGGCGGCAATCAGCCCCAGCATTTT.